There are many counts of the clone carrying this TCR beta chain. What it binds is unknown. The sample originates from a study of breast tumors, draining lymph nodes, adjacent tissues. Study results and caveats: Luminal-like breast cancer showed significantly greater tumor-nontumor repertoire similarity than basal-like breast cancer did. Tumor TCR diversity was below lymph nodes but above nontumor tissue. That most tumor T cells come from lymph nodes remained unproven.

Each CDR3 protein is one row after TCRdb ran MiXCR on the multiplex PCR reads. The data hold around 25,000 distinct CDR3 sequences, with 23% observed a single time. The sample consisted of breast tumor tissue. The receptor was isolated from a female donor with breast cancer. Some clones in this sample may be carry-over from other donors' samples.

CDR3 sequence (DNA): TGTGCCAGCAGTTTTCGGCTCTCTGGAAACACCATATATTTT. It translates to CASSFRLSGNTIYF. V and J are TRBV12-3 or TRBV12-4 and TRBJ1-3; D not certain. Trimming removed 3 bases from V and 0 bases from J, with 6 bases in between. CDR3 length: 14 amino acids.